These 21 T cell receptor beta chains came from one sample sequenced in a study of PD-L1 blockade in urothelial cancer (dated by TCRdb to about 2017). What this sample's time point label stands for: pretreatment peripheral blood. Libraries were prepared through the immunoSEQ multiplex PCR assay. Sourced from immuneACCESS, this table was stored by TCRdb with only in-frame sequences that have V and J called. A share of the clones is absent; for the studies checked, an unresolved V gene accounts for under half, and the remainder has no known explanation. The sample contains tens of thousands of clones, less than 90% of them found a single time. Together, the top ten hold approximately 2.1% of the sample. Material: PBMCs, obtained around atezolizumab (anti-PD-L1) treatment. The receptors originated from a man in his 60s with urothelial cancer.

Within the sample, this clone is medium-sized (0.01 to 0.1%). The chain couples TRBV5-1 to TRBJ2-7; 8 nucleotides match TRBD1. J was trimmed by 4 bases and V by 4 bases; bases with no gene match: 10. The CDR3 consists of 15 residues. The V gene's germline CDR1 is SGHRS and CDR2 YFSETQ. The CDR3 nucleotides read TGCGCCAGCAGCGGCCAATTCGGGACAGGTTACGAGCAGTACTTC. Translating it yields CASSGQFGTGYEQYF. Full variable domain (outside the CDR3, taken from reference TRBV5-1 and TRBJ2-7): KAGVTQTPRYLIKTRGQQVTLSCSPISGHRSVSWYQQTPGQGLQFLFEYFSETQRNKGNFPGRFSGRQFSNSRSEMNVSTLELGDSALYLCASSGQFGTGYEQYFGPGTRLTVT.

The chain has TRBV19 and TRBJ1-3; tentatively, D is TRBD1 (5 bases). The germline gives CDR1 LNHDA, CDR2 SQIVND (reference sequence). The CDR3 is 17 amino acids. V lost 0 bases, J lost 4 bases, and 16 bases lay in between. The CDR3 spells CASSIDGGARGGNTIYF. Here the CDR3 DNA reads TGTGCCAGTAGTATAGATGGAGGGGCGCGTGGCGGAAACACCATATATTTT. Filled out from reference TRBV19 and TRBJ1-3, the complete variable domain reads DGGITQSPKYLFRKEGQNVTLSCEQNLNHDAMYWYRQDPGQGLRLIYYSQIVNDFQKGDIAEGYSVSREKKESFPLTVTSAQKNPTAFYLCASSIDGGARGGNTIYFGEGSWLTVV.

The gene calls are TRBV5-1 and TRBJ1-1, with no clear D. CDR1 SGHRS and CDR2 YFSETQ come from the germline V gene. There are 14 residues in the CDR3. V lost 6 bases and J lost 0, with 12 bases in between. CDR3 sequence reads: CASTHPGVNTEAFF. CDR3 coding DNA: TGCGCCAGCACTCACCCGGGAGTGAACACTGAAGCTTTCTTT.

The V call is TRBV6-5, the J call TRBJ2-3, with 7 bases matching TRBD1. Per the germline V gene, CDR1 is MNHEY and CDR2 is SVGAGI. CDR3 length: 13 residues. The V gene end was trimmed by 4 bases and the J gene end by 14 bases; junction bases not matched to a gene: 12. The CDR3 here is CASSSGQDLNPYF. DNA for the CDR3: TGTGCCAGCAGTTCTGGACAGGACCTGAACCCGTATTTT.

The V gene is TRBV29-1, the J gene TRBJ1-2; 11 nucleotides line up with TRBD1. This CDR3 has 12 residues. Germline V gives CDR1 SQVTM, CDR2 ANQGSEA. V shed 7 bases and J 3 bases; nucleotides not matched to a gene: 1. Written as DNA, the CDR3 is TGCAGCGGGGGACAGGGGGACTATGGCTACACCTTC. Translation: CSGGQGDYGYTF.

This chain links TRBV5-1 with TRBJ2-4; TRBD2 might be the D (6 bases). The CDR3 covers 16 residues. The germline CDR1 and CDR2 sequences are SGHRS and YFSETQ. V was pared by 2 bases and J by 2 bases, with 14 bases between. The CDR3 here is CASSFLGGESKNIQYF. CDR3 DNA sequence: TGCGCCAGCAGCTTTCTCGGAGGGGAATCCAAAAACATTCAGTACTTC.

Only one count was recorded for this clone. The chain couples TRBV28 to TRBJ1-2, with unresolved D. Trimming took off 3 bases at V and 1 base at J, with 9 bases between the two ends. The CDR3 length is 14 residues. Germline CDR1 MDHEN, CDR2 SYDVKM. The CDR3 reads CASSLAHRNYGYTF. CDR3 nucleotide sequence: TGTGCCAGCAGTTTGGCTCATCGTAACTATGGCTACACCTTC.

Worth noting for this clone: Within the sample, other DNA sequences also encode this same CDR3. The genes are TRBV5-1 and TRBJ1-4, with D maybe TRBD1 (5 bases). Trimming cost V 1 base and J 0 bases, with 7 bases left between them. The CDR3 has 15 residues. Germline CDR1 SGHRS, CDR2 YFSETQ. The CDR3 nucleotides read TGCGCCAGCAGCTTGACAGGTGCAACTAATGAAAAACTGTTTTTT. The encoded protein is CASSLTGATNEKLFF.

The V and J genes are TRBV7-3 and TRBJ2-3, with 14 nucleotides matching TRBD2. There are 16 residues in the CDR3. Per the germline V gene, CDR1 is SGHTA and CDR2 is FQGTGA. V lost 5 bases and J lost 7; bases outside the gene matches: 8. The CDR3 reads CASSPRLAGGPNTQYF. The CDR3, as DNA: TGTGCCAGCAGCCCCCGACTAGCGGGGGGGCCGAATACGCAGTATTTT.

This clone was counted once. V is TRBV5-1 and J is TRBJ1-4; 7 bases are shared with TRBD1. The CDR3 length is 16 residues. Germline CDR1 SGHRS, CDR2 YFSETQ. J was trimmed by 0 bases and V by 3 bases; bases with no gene match: 5. In DNA, the CDR3 is TGCGCCAGCAGCTCTTGGACAGGAGCAACTAATGAAAAACTGTTTTTT. Translated, it gives CASSSWTGATNEKLFF. The whole variable domain, remainder taken from reference TRBV5-1 and TRBJ1-4, is KAGVTQTPRYLIKTRGQQVTLSCSPISGHRSVSWYQQTPGQGLQFLFEYFSETQRNKGNFPGRFSGRQFSNSRSEMNVSTLELGDSALYLCASSSWTGATNEKLFFGSGTQLSVL.

This chain links TRBV11-2 with TRBJ2-2; D not resolved. The CDR3 loop spans 14 amino acids. The germline CDR1 and CDR2 sequences are SGHAT and FQNNGV. V dropped 4 bases and J dropped 0 bases, with 6 bases sitting between them. The CDR3 reads CASSSTTNTGELFF. For the CDR3, the DNA is TGTGCCAGCAGCTCGACAACGAACACCGGGGAGCTGTTTTTT.

This clone was picked up one time. This rearrangement joins TRBV5-1 to TRBJ1-4; 7 bases agree with TRBD1. The ends lost 0 bases at V and 7 bases at J; junction bases unmatched: 3. This CDR3 spans 14 amino acids. CDR1 and CDR2 from the germline V gene are SGHRS and YFSETQ. CDR3: CASSLGQGGEKLFF. CDR3 DNA: TGCGCCAGCAGCTTGGGACAGGGAGGTGAAAAACTGTTTTTT.

The chain employs TRBV19 and TRBJ2-5, with 8 bases identical to TRBD1. The V segment lost 4 bases and the J segment 5 bases; nucleotides outside the gene matches: 3. The CDR3 runs 13 residues. Germline assignment: CDR1 LNHDA and CDR2 SQIVND (reference sequence). CDR3 residues: CASSTTGVETQYF. The CDR3 bases are TGTGCCAGTAGTACGACAGGGGTGGAGACCCAGTACTTC.

The V and J genes are TRBV19 and TRBJ2-7; TRBD1 aligns across 9 bases. The CDR3 runs to 15 residues. Trimming at V came to 6 bases and at J to 3 bases, leaving 9 bases not matched to a gene. Germline V gene sequence: CDR1 LNHDA, CDR2 SQIVND (reference sequence). The CDR3 nucleotides are TGTGCCAGTAGCATACGGGGACAGGGAGGCTACGAGCAGTACTTC. It translates to CASSIRGQGGYEQYF. Together with reference TRBV19 and TRBJ2-7, the CDR3 gives the full variable domain: DGGITQSPKYLFRKEGQNVTLSCEQNLNHDAMYWYRQDPGQGLRLIYYSQIVNDFQKGDIAEGYSVSREKKESFPLTVTSAQKNPTAFYLCASSIRGQGGYEQYFGPGTRLTVT.

The gene calls are TRBV27 and TRBJ1-2; possible D gene TRBD1, 6 bases. Trimming shortened V by 6 bases and J by 5 bases, and 22 bases separated the two germline ends. CDR3 length equals 16 residues. Germline values: CDR1 MNHEY, CDR2 SMNVEV (reference sequence). In nucleotides, the CDR3 is TGTGCCAGCAGACGGTTAGTACAGGGAAGTAGGTATGGCTACACCTTC. Translating it yields CASRRLVQGSRYGYTF.

The chain employs TRBV5-5 and TRBJ2-7, with 10 bases lining up with TRBD2. The CDR3 is 18 amino acids. Trimming cost V 5 bases and J 3 bases; bases outside gene matches: 17. Germline V CDR1 and CDR2: SGHKS, YYEKEE (reference sequence). CDR3: CASSYGRRTASGSYEQYF. The CDR3 nucleotides read TGTGCCAGCAGTTATGGACGGAGAACGGCTAGCGGGAGCTACGAGCAGTACTTC.

The chain joins TRBV7-8 to TRBJ2-5; no definite D call. From germline, CDR1 is SGHVS and CDR2 FQNEAQ. The CDR3 extends over 13 amino acids. Between the trimmed V and J ends, which lost 3 bases and 5 bases, there was a span of 10 bases. The CDR3 spells CASSFRNRETQYF. As DNA, the CDR3 is TGTGCCAGCAGCTTTCGAAATCGGGAGACCCAGTACTTC.

As to this clone: A read error may account for a junction end that differs from germline. The rearrangement joins TRBV11-2 to TRBJ1-1; 7 positions match TRBD1. In germline, CDR1 is SGHAT, CDR2 FQNNGV. The CDR3 spans 12 residues. CDR3 in amino acids: CASSLGGGPPHF. The CDR3 DNA reads TGTGCCAGCAGCTTAGGAGGGGGCCCACCCCACTTT.

In regard to this clone: The junction shows a germline mismatch at one end, possibly a read error. The rearrangement links TRBV5-4 to TRBJ2-1; a weak D match, TRBD1 (5 bases). The CDR3 consists of 15 residues. The germline V gene encodes CDR1 SGHNT and CDR2 YYREEE (reference sequence). CDR3 in DNA: TGCGCCAGCAGCCAAGGGCAGGGATCCTACAATGAGCAGTTCTTC. Residues: CASSQGQGSYNEQFF.

This rearrangement joins TRBV7-6 to TRBJ2-3; perhaps TRBD2 as D (5 bases). CDR3 length: 16 residues. The V end lost 5 bases, the J end lost 0 bases, and 15 bases lay between the germline ends. CDR1 is SGHVS and CDR2 is FNYEAQ in the germline V gene. CDR3 protein: CASSGGLAPSTDTQYF. CDR3 bases: TGTGCCAGCAGCGGCGGACTTGCCCCTAGCACAGATACGCAGTATTTT. Combining the CDR3 with reference TRBV7-6 and TRBJ2-3 gives the whole variable domain GAGVSQSPRYKVTKRGQDVALRCDPISGHVSLYWYRQALGQGPEFLTYFNYEAQQDKSGLPNDRFSAERPEGSISTLTIQRTEQRDSAMYRCASSGGLAPSTDTQYFGPGTRLTVL.

This rearrangement joins TRBV27 to TRBJ2-4; D is uncertain. Trimming pared 8 bases from V and 0 bases from J, leaving 11 bases between. This CDR3 spans 14 amino acids. Germline CDR1 is MNHEY and CDR2 is SMNVEV (reference sequence). This CDR3 reads CASASLLAKNIQYF. CDR3 DNA: TGTGCCAGCGCCTCCTTACTAGCCAAAAACATTCAGTACTTC.